The 25 T cell receptor beta chains presented below share a single source sample, sequenced in a study of human T cells and chemical hapten exposure. TCRdb recomputed calls from the RACE reads with MiXCR, one row per CDR3 protein. The repertoire has approximately 260,000 distinct CDR3 sequences, approximately 8.6% of them found once; the top ten carry over 2%. Time point given: pre-sensitization, week 0. Specified treatment: therapeutic diphenylcyclopropenone sensitization with weekly scalp DPC. Sequences were derived from whole blood, sampled in connection with sensitization to the hapten diphenylcyclopropenone (DPC). The origin of the receptors is a woman aged 40 to 50 with alopecia areata. Some clones in this sample may be carry-over from other donors' samples.

This rearrangement joins TRBV2 to TRBJ2-5; D uncertain. Trimming stripped 6 bases from V and 3 bases from J, with 11 bases between. Germline values: CDR1 SNHLY, CDR2 FYNNEI. CDR3 length equals 13 residues. The CDR3 sequence is CASRLRWEETQYF. The CDR3 DNA is TGTGCCAGCAGACTCAGATGGGAAGAGACCCAGTACTTC.

This clonotype was found a few times. The V and J genes are TRBV7-3 and TRBJ2-3, with 7 positions matching TRBD2. CDR1 SGHTA and CDR2 FQGTGA come from the germline V gene. This CDR3 spans 16 amino acids. The trim removed 2 bases at V and 0 bases at J, leaving 5 bases unmatched. The CDR3 nucleotides read TGTGCCAGCAGCTTACCCGGCGGGAGAAGCACAGATACGCAGTATTTT. Translated: CASSLPGGRSTDTQYF.

The genes are TRBV12-3 or TRBV12-4 and TRBJ2-7; 7 bases are shared with TRBD1. The CDR3 covers 14 residues. Losses at the gene ends were 4 bases for V and 2 bases for J; bases not matched to a gene: 5. Here the CDR3 reads CASSSGTAAYEQYF. The CDR3 DNA is TGTGCCAGCAGTTCGGGGACAGCAGCCTACGAGCAGTACTTC.

J is TRBJ2-4 and V is TRBV7-2; 13 bases map to TRBD2. Germline V CDR1 and CDR2: SGHTA, FQGNSA. This CDR3 region has 17 residues. Trimming cost V 5 bases and J 4 bases; bases outside gene matches: 8. CDR3 DNA sequence: TGTGCCAGCAGCCAATCCCTGGGACTAGCGGGGAAAAACATTCAGTACTTC. This codes for CASSQSLGLAGKNIQYF.

This clonotype has at least ten counts. This sequence joins TRBV7-2 and TRBJ1-6; D remains unclear. The CDR3 length is 15 residues. With 3 bases removed from V and 7 bases from J, the gap between germline ends came to 13 bases. The V gene's germline CDR1 is SGHTA and CDR2 FQGNSA. The CDR3 DNA is TGTGCCAGCAGCTTTTCAGGTCGGAGGAATTCACCCCTCCACTTT. The encoded protein is CASSFSGRRNSPLHF.

This clonotype was found a few times. This chain uses TRBV28 with TRBJ2-2, with D possibly TRBD1 on 6 matching bases. The CDR3 covers 15 residues. V lost 5 bases, J lost 4 bases, and 14 bases lay in between. Germline loops: CDR1 MDHEN, CDR2 SYDVKM. The CDR3 DNA follows: TGTGCCAGCAGTCCACCGGGACATCGCACCGGGGAGCTGTTTTTT. Translating gives CASSPPGHRTGELFF.

The chain joins TRBV3-1 to TRBJ2-7; 12 bases map to TRBD2. Germline V gene data show CDR1 as LGHDT and CDR2 as YNNKEL (reference sequence). CDR3 size: 18 residues. Trimming cost V 1 base and J 5 bases; bases outside gene matches: 12. The CDR3 DNA reads TGTGCCAGCAGCCAAGGGGGGTCTAGCGGGAGGGTCAGGAACGAGCAGTACTTC. Encoded protein: CASSQGGSSGRVRNEQYF.

This clonotype was seen repeatedly, ten times or more. The chain carries TRBV20-1 and TRBJ2-1, with TRBD2 matching 8 bases. Trimming cost V 5 bases and J 6 bases; bases outside gene matches: 9. Germline CDR1 and CDR2: DFQATT and SNEGSKA (reference sequence). The CDR3 has 14 residues. The CDR3 nucleotides read TGCAGTGCTGGGACTAGAGGGGCCCTCAATGAGCAGTTCTTC. Translating gives CSAGTRGALNEQFF.

This clonotype was observed a handful of times. The rearrangement joins TRBV7-8 to TRBJ1-2, with 8 bases matching TRBD1. Germline CDR1 reads SGHVS; CDR2 reads FQNEAQ. Trimming at V came to 5 bases and at J to 6 bases, leaving 8 bases not matched to a gene. This CDR3 is 14 amino acids long. The chain's CDR3 is CASSITDRDHGYTF. The CDR3 DNA sequence: TGTGCCAGCAGCATTACGGACAGGGATCATGGCTACACCTTC.

This clonotype was seen repeatedly, ten times or more. The genes are TRBV24-1 and TRBJ1-2; the D is unclear. Trimming stripped 2 bases from V and 5 bases from J, with 11 bases between. The CDR3 totals 14 residues. Germline V CDR1 and CDR2: KGHDR, SFDVKD. The CDR3 loop is CATSDYNTAYGYTF. CDR3 nucleotide sequence: TGTGCCACCAGTGATTACAACACCGCATATGGCTACACCTTC.

The V gene is TRBV27, the J gene TRBJ2-1; tentatively, D is TRBD2 (5 bases). V was cut by 6 bases and J by 5 bases, with 17 bases left in between. The CDR3 loop spans 15 amino acids. Germline CDR1 MNHEY, CDR2 SMNVEV (reference sequence). DNA for the CDR3: TGTGCCAGCAGCAATGGACTCCGGCTCCACAATGAGCAGTTCTTC. Translation gives CASSNGLRLHNEQFF.

This clonotype was counted between two and nine times. The rearrangement links TRBV20-1 to TRBJ2-7; D might be TRBD2 (6 bases). The CDR3 spans 12 residues. Germline CDR1 is DFQATT and CDR2 is SNEGSKA (reference sequence). V was pared by 3 bases and J by 4 bases, with 10 bases between. In nucleotides, the CDR3 is TGCAGTGCTAGCGGGAGCGGGTACGAGCAGTACTTC. The encoded protein is CSASGSGYEQYF.

This CDR3 reads CSAGTGQDVLTF. The CDR3 nucleotides read TGCAGTGCAGGGACAGGGCAGGACGTCCTGACTTTC. The chain carries TRBV20-1 and TRBJ2-6; 9 bases are a match to TRBD1. CDR3 length: 12 residues. Losses at the gene ends were 6 bases for V and 11 bases for J; bases not matched to a gene: 5. Germline values: CDR1 DFQATT, CDR2 SNEGSKA (reference sequence).

The chain uses TRBV27 and TRBJ2-3; 8 bases agree with TRBD1. The CDR3 is 15 residues long. The trim removed 6 bases at V and 1 base at J, leaving 6 bases unmatched. Germline V lookup: CDR1 MNHEY, CDR2 SMNVEV (reference sequence). The CDR3 nucleotides are TGTGCCAGCAGGCAGGGGGCAACTGGCACAGATACGCAGTATTTT. Translation gives CASRQGATGTDTQYF.

Comment on this clonotype: The CDR3 does not end in the conserved phenylalanine or tryptophan, so this is likely a read error. The CDR3 DNA reads as TGCAGCGCGGGAGGAGGGGGCAGGAATCAGCCCCAGCATTCT. Its protein product is CSAGGGGRNQPQHS. The chain joins TRBV29-1 to TRBJ1-5; 7 nucleotides agree with TRBD1. V trimming: 7 bases; J trimming: 4 bases; junction bases outside the gene matches: 10. From germline, CDR1 is SQVTM and CDR2 ANQGSEA. The length of the CDR3 is 14 residues.

This clonotype has only a few counts. The chain joins TRBV20-1 to TRBJ1-1, with D unresolved. The germline V and J ends were trimmed by 5 bases and 4 bases, with 14 bases remaining between them. There are 13 residues in the CDR3. Germline CDR1 is DFQATT and CDR2 is SNEGSKA (reference sequence). The CDR3 loop reads CSAQTTVSTEAFF. CDR3 bases: TGCAGTGCTCAGACTACAGTATCCACTGAAGCTTTCTTT.

CDR3 residues: CAISEGGQPLNYGYTF. CDR3 nucleotides: TGTGCCATCAGTGAAGGGGGACAGCCTCTTAACTATGGCTACACCTTC. This chain joins TRBV10-3 and TRBJ1-2; TRBD1 matches 7 bases. Trimming cost V 3 bases and J 1 base; bases outside gene matches: 8. CDR1 and CDR2 from the germline V gene are ENHRY and SYGVKD. The CDR3 runs 16 residues.

The J gene is TRBJ2-5, the V gene TRBV2, with 10 bases lining up with TRBD1. CDR1 SNHLY and CDR2 FYNNEI come from the germline V gene. With 4 bases clipped from V and 4 bases from J, the junction kept 3 bases outside the gene matches. The CDR3 is 14 amino acids. CDR3 DNA: TGTGCCAGCAGTGGGGACAGGGGCGTAGAGACCCAGTACTTC. The encoded protein is CASSGDRGVETQYF.

The J gene is TRBJ2-1, the V gene TRBV5-6, with D possibly being TRBD1 or TRBD2 (5 bases each). Trimming left V 4 bases short and J 6 bases short, with 17 bases between. CDR1 is SGHDT, CDR2 YYEEEE, per germline. This CDR3 comprises 15 residues. For the CDR3, the DNA is TGTGCCAGCAGCAGAGTCACCGGGGCCATCAATGAGCAGTTCTTC. Its translation is CASSRVTGAINEQFF.

This rearrangement joins TRBV11-3 to TRBJ2-1; 9 bases are a match to TRBD2. This CDR3 spans 15 amino acids. J gave up 2 bases and V 3 bases, and 2 bases lay outside the gene matches. Germline V gene sequence: CDR1 SGHNT, CDR2 YENEEA. CDR3 region: CASSFSGGAYNEQFF. The CDR3 DNA reads TGTGCCAGCAGCTTTAGCGGGGGAGCCTACAATGAGCAGTTCTTC.

Many counts were recorded for this clonotype. V gene TRBV20-1 combines with J gene TRBJ2-3; no reliable D call. Germline values: CDR1 DFQATT, CDR2 SNEGSKA (reference sequence). V dropped 5 bases and J dropped 1 base, with 16 bases sitting between them. The CDR3 runs to 15 residues. In DNA form, the CDR3 reads TGCAGTGCTGCCTCTAGGTCTGGGCGCACAGATACGCAGTATTTT. Translating it yields CSAASRSGRTDTQYF.

The chain links TRBV12-3 or TRBV12-4 to TRBJ2-3, with no clear D. Trimming stripped 8 bases from V and 3 bases from J, with 9 bases between. The CDR3 consists of 12 residues. The DNA of the CDR3 is TGTGCCAGCGCGGCGGTTACAGATACGCAGTATTTT. This codes for CASAAVTDTQYF.

The rearrangement uses TRBV18 and TRBJ2-1, with TRBD1 as a possible D gene (5 bases). The CDR3 runs to 15 residues. The V gene lost 4 bases and the J gene lost 4 bases, with 14 bases spanning the gap. Germline CDR1 and CDR2: KGHSH and LQKENI. The chain's CDR3 is CASSQGPSGYNEQFF. The CDR3 DNA is TGTGCCAGCTCACAGGGGCCTAGTGGTTACAATGAGCAGTTCTTC.

This clonotype was found many times. The rearrangement links TRBV20-1 to TRBJ2-5; the D is unclear. Germline CDR1 DFQATT, CDR2 SNEGSKA (reference sequence). Trimming took 4 bases from V and 0 from J, leaving 12 bases between them. The CDR3 extends over 14 amino acids. The CDR3 sequence is CSANPVGHQETQYF. In DNA form, the CDR3 reads TGCAGTGCTAATCCAGTGGGTCACCAAGAGACCCAGTACTTC.

This clonotype has more than one count but fewer than ten. The rearrangement links TRBV29-1 to TRBJ2-7, with unresolved D. CDR1 is SQVTM and CDR2 is ANQGSEA in the germline V gene. The V gene lost 4 bases and the J gene lost 3 bases, with 10 bases spanning the gap. This CDR3 is built from 12 residues. CDR3 in DNA: TGCAGCGTTGTTGGGCAAGGCTACGAGCAGTACTTC. Protein sequence: CSVVGQGYEQYF.